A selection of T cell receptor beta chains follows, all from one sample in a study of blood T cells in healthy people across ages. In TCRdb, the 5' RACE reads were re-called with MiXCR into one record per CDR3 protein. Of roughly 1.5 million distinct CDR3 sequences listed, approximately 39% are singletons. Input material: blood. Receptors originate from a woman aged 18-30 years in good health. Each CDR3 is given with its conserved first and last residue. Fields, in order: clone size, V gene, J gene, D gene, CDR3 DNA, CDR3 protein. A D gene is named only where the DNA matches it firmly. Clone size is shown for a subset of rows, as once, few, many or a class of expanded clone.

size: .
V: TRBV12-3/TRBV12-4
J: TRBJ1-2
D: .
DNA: TGTGCCAGCAGTCCCGACGGGGAACCTAACTATGGCTACACCTTC
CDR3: CASSPDGEPNYGYTF

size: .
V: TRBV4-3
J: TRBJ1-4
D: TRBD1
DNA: TGCGCCAGCAGCCAACTACCGACAGGGAATGAAAAACTGTTTTTT
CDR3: CASSQLPTGNEKLFF

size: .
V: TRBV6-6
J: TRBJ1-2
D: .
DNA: TGTGCCAGCAGTTATTCTACAGTTAACTATGGCTACACCTTC
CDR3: CASSYSTVNYGYTF

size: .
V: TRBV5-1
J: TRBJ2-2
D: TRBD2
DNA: TGCGCCAGCAGCCCCTCACTAGCGGAAAACACCGGGGAGCTGTTTTTT
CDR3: CASSPSLAENTGELFF

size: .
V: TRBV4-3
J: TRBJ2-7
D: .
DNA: TGCGCCAGCAGCGCGACAACGGGGGACTACGAGCAGTACTTC
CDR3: CASSATTGDYEQYF

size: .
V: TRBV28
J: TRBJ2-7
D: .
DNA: TGTGCCAGCAGTATCCGGGACTTATACGAGCAGTACTTC
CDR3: CASSIRDLYEQYF

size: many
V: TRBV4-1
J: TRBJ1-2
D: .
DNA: TGCGCCAGCAGCCTCTCTAGTGGACTTAGCCAAAGCTACACCTTC
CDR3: CASSLSSGLSQSYTF

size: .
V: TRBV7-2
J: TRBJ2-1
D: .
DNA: TGTGCCAGCAGCTTAGGCCCCGGGACAGAGCAGTTCTTC
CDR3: CASSLGPGTEQFF

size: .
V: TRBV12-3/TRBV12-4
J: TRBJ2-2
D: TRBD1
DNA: TGTGCCAGCAGTTTCCGACAGGGGAGAAACACCGGGGAGCTGTTTTTT
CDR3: CASSFRQGRNTGELFF

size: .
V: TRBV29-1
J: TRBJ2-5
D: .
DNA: TGCAGCGTTGAGATGGGGTTTCTGTACTTC
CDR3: CSVEMGFLYF

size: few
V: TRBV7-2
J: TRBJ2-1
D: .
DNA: TGTGCCAGCAGCTTATGGGGTACGGGGGCGAGCTCCTACAATGAGCAGTTCTTC
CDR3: CASSLWGTGASSYNEQFF

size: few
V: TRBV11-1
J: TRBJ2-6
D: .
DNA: TGTGCCAGCAGCTTAACTATATCTGGGGCCAACGTCCTGACTTTC
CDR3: CASSLTISGANVLTF

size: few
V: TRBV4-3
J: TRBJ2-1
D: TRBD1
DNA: TGCGCCAGCAGCCAAGACACAGGGGCCTACAATGAGCAGTTCTTC
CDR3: CASSQDTGAYNEQFF

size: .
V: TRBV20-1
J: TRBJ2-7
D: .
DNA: TGCAGTACTAGAGCACCACGTTCCTACGAGCAGTACTTC
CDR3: CSTRAPRSYEQYF

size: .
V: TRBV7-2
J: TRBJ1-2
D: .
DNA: TGTGCCAGCACCTTAAGGAGGGATAGCTACTATGGCTACACCTTC
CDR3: CASTLRRDSYYGYTF

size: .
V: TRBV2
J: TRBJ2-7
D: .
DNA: TGTGCCAGCAGTGAAGCGCAGGGTATCGAGCAGTACTTC
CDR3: CASSEAQGIEQYF

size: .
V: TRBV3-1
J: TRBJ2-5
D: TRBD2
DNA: TGTGCCAGCAGCCAAGATTTGCCCCCCGGACTAGCGGACTACAATGAGCAGTACTTC
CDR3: CASSQDLPPGLADYNEQYF

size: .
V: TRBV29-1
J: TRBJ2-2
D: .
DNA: TGCAGCGTTGGTAGGAACACCGGGGAGCTGTTTTTT
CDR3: CSVGRNTGELFF

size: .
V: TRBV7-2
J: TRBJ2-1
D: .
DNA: TGTGCCAGCAGCCCCTTGGAGACCCAGTTCTTC
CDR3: CASSPLETQFF

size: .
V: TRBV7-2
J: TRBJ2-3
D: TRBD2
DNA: TGTGCCAGCAGCTTAAGGGGACTAGCGCTAGATACGCAGTATTTT
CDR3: CASSLRGLALDTQYF

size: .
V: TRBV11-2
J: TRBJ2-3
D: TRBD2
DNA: TGTGCCAGCAGTTTTAGCGGGCTCGTCACAGATACGCAGTATTTT
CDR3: CASSFSGLVTDTQYF

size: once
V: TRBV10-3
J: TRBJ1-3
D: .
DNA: TGTGCCATCAACCCCGCGGGGGGCTCTGGAAACACCATATATTTT
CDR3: CAINPAGGSGNTIYF

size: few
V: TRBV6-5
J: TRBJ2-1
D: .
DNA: TGTGCCAGCGCTCTAGCTCTCTACAATGAGCAGTTCTTC
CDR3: CASALALYNEQFF

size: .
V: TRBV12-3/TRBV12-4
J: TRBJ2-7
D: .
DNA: TGTGCCGGCAGTTTTTTTGCAGGGAACTACGAGCAGTACTTC
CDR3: CAGSFFAGNYEQYF

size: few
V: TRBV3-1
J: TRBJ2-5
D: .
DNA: TGTGCCAGCAGCCAAGATGGTCTAGCGCAAGAGACCCAGTACTTC
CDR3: CASSQDGLAQETQYF

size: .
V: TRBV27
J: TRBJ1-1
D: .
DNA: TGTGCCAGCAGTTTATTCGCGGGTACTGAAGCTTTCTTT
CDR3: CASSLFAGTEAFF

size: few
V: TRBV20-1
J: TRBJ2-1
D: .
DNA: TGCAGTGCTAGAGAAAGGCGTACCTTCAATGAGCAGTTCTTC
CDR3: CSARERRTFNEQFF

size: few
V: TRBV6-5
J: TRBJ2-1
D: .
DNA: TGTGCCAGCAGGTTACAGCGCAGCCTCTCCTACAATGAGCAGTTCTTC
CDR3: CASRLQRSLSYNEQFF

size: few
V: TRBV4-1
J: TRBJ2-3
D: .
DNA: TGCGCCAGCAGCCAAGAAGGGTTATTAGCAGATACGCAGTATTTT
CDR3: CASSQEGLLADTQYF

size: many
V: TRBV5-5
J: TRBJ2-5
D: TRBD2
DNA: TGTGCCAGCAGCCTGGCGGGAGGGGTTGAGACCCAGTACTTC
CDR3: CASSLAGGVETQYF

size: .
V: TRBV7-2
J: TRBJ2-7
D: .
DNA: TGTGCCAGCAGCTTAGAGATTACCTATGAGCAGTACTTC
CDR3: CASSLEITYEQYF

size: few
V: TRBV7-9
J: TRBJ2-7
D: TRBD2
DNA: TGTGCCAGCAGCTTAATAGCGGGAGACAACGAGCAGTACTTC
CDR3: CASSLIAGDNEQYF

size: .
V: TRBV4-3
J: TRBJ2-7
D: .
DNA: TGCGCCAGCAGCCAAGATCAGGACGACGAGCAGTACTTC
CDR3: CASSQDQDDEQYF

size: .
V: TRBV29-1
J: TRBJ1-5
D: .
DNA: TGCAGCGTTTCGGGGGCAGGGGGCAATCAGCCCCAGCATTTT
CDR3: CSVSGAGGNQPQHF

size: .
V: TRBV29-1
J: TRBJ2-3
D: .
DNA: TGCAGCTCCCGACGCCAGTTCACAGATACGCAGTATTTT
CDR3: CSSRRQFTDTQYF

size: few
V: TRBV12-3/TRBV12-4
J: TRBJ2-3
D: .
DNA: TGTGCCAGCAGGGCAGGGGCTATGGGATATATAGATACGCAGTATTTT
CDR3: CASRAGAMGYIDTQYF

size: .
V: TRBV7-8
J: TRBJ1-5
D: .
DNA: TGTGCCAGCAGCTTAGCGAGACAGCGATCTAGCAATCAGCCCCAGCATTTT
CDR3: CASSLARQRSSNQPQHF

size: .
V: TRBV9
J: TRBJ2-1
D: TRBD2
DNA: TGTGCCAGCAGCGTCACCGGGACTAATAGTGAGCAGTTCTTC
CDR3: CASSVTGTNSEQFF

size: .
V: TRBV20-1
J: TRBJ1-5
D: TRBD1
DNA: TGCAGTGCTAGAGAACCTACAGGGGTAGGCAATCAGCCCCAGCATTTT
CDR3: CSAREPTGVGNQPQHF

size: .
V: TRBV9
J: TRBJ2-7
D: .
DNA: TGTGCCAGCAGCGTAGAACTAGGCTCAACCTACGAGCAGTACTTC
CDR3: CASSVELGSTYEQYF